This record looks at one T cell receptor beta chain sequence and its context. As yet, its antigen is unknown. The source of the sample is a study of lymphopenia after photon versus proton radiotherapy. TCRdb's copy holds only in-frame clones and misses some; the assay was immunoSEQ multiplex PCR. The sample holds 150,000 to 200,000 clones; more than 85% are singletons and the top ten take less than 6%. General study results and limits: After the lymphocyte nadir, photon-treated repertoires showed oligoclonal expansion, especially of CD8+ Temra cells. Under photons, naive T cells and diversity fell while effector/memory populations rose. Only patients who died were analyzed for survival; proton advantage is unproven.

The CDR3 runs to 15 residues. Germline CDR1 MDHEN, CDR2 SYDVKM. Trimming took off 4 bases at V and 8 bases at J, with 17 bases between the two ends. Sequencing was performed on peripheral blood, taken from a patient treated with photon-based radiotherapy. The rearrangement uses TRBV28 and TRBJ2-2; D may be TRBD1 (5 bases). This clonotype was sampled from a man aged 45-65 years with gastric cancer. The CDR3 is CASSYQGTKLGELFF. The CDR3 nucleotides are TGTGCCAGCAGTTATCAGGGTACGAAGCTGGGGGAGCTGTTTTTT.